The clone carrying this T cell receptor beta chain was detected ten times or more. In patients chosen for sequencing, flow cytometry had shown CD8+CD57+ cell expansion. TCR beta VDJ and CDR3 profiling used genomic DNA as template. TCRdb used MiXCR to reprocess the reads, holding one entry per CDR3 protein. The sample consists of just over 450,000 distinct CDR3 sequences, approximately 32% of them appearing once. The CDR3 spans 14 residues. Trimming left V 1 base short and J 0 bases short, with 6 bases between. Germline CDR1 MGHRA, CDR2 YSYEKL. These data originate in a study of CD8+CD57+ T cells in acquired aplastic anemia.

The sample consisted of sorted CD4+, CD8+, or CD8+CD57+ T cells (not recorded which) from PBMCs. The chain joins TRBV4-1 to TRBJ1-1; the D is unclear. The receptor comes from a human donor with aplastic anemia. The CDR3 protein is CASSQVKVNTEAFF. The CDR3 DNA reads TGCGCCAGCAGCCAAGTCAAAGTGAACACTGAAGCTTTCTTT.